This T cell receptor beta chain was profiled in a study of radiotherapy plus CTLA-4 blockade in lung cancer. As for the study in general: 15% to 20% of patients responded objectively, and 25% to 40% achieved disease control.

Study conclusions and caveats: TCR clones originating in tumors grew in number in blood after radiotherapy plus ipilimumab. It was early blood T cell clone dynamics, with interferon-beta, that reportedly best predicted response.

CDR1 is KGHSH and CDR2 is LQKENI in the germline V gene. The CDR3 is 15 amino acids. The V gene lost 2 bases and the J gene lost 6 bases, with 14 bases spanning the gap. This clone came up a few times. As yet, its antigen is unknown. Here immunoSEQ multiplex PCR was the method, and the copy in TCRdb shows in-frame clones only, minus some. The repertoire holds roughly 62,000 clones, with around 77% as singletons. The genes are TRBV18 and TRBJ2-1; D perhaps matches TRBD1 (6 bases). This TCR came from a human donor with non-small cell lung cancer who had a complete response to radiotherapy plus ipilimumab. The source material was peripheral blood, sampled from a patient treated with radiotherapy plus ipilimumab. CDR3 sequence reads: CASSPVLGAVNEQFF. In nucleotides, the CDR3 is TGTGCCAGCTCACCAGTTTTGGGGGCGGTCAATGAGCAGTTCTTC.